This T cell receptor (beta chain) was identified during a study of blood T cells in healthy people across ages. The donors, all healthy, were Caucasians living in Russia, aged roughly 6 to 95. A second roughly 7 to 11 cycle PCR used barcoded and J-beta primers. TCRdb redid the calling of the 5' RACE reads with MiXCR, one entry per CDR3 protein. The sample has about 680,000 distinct CDR3 sequences, approximately 49% seen once. Points on this clonotype: This clone may be a read error of a much larger clone one base away.

The sequencing sample was made of blood. The sequence derives from a woman in her sixties in good health.

The CDR3 region is CASSPPGLQETLYF. The CDR3 DNA reads TGTGCCAGCAGCCCGCCAGGACTTCAAGAGACCCTGTACTTC. The chain carries TRBV11-3 and TRBJ2-5, with D maybe TRBD2 (5 bases). This CDR3 spans 14 amino acids. CDR1 is SGHNT, CDR2 YENEEA, per germline.